This TCR beta chain was sequenced in a study of T cells and Merkel cell carcinoma outcomes. Notes on the study in general: Repertoire plus T-cell density reportedly predicted Merkel cell carcinoma outcomes.

A remark on this clone: The antigen is unknown.

Generated by immunoSEQ multiplex PCR, the TCRdb table keeps only in-frame clones and is missing some. The table shows 15,000 to 25,000 clones, with 82% occurring only once. The length of the CDR3 is 15 residues. The junction had 3 bases not matched to a gene; V was cut back by 0 bases and J by 3 bases. Germline V gene sequence: CDR1 LGHNA, CDR2 YNFKEQ. The rearrangement links TRBV4-2 to TRBJ2-7; TRBD2 agrees at 9 bases. The receptor comes from a human donor with Merkel cell carcinoma. The material sequenced was tumor tissue from Merkel cell carcinoma. The CDR3 DNA follows: TGTGCCAGCAGCCAAGATCAGCGGGAGGACTACGAGCAGTACTTC. Protein product: CASSQDQREDYEQYF.